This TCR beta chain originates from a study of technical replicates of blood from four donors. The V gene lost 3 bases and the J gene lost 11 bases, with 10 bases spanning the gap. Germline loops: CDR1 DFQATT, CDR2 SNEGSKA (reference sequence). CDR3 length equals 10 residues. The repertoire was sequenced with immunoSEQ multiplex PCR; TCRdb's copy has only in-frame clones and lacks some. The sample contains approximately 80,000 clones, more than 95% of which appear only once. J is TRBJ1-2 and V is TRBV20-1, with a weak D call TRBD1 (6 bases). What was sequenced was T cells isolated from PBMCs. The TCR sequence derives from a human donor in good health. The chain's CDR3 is CSARAGAYTF. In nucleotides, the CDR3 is TGCAGTGCTAGGGCAGGGGCTTACACCTTC.